This T cell receptor (beta chain) was observed in a study of Ad26.COV2.S vaccination and SARS-CoV-2 variants. Whole-study context: The trial was COV1001 and the donor's arm was Ad26.COV2.S.

Study observations and caveats: Post-vaccination breadth of spike-specific CD8+ and CD4+ T cell responses was reportedly substantial.

Sequencing was performed with immunoSEQ multiplex PCR; in TCRdb, only in-frame clones are kept and a portion is missing. The data show under 550,000 clones, with around 90% seen just once and 12% held by the top ten. Treatment reported: about 20 received Ad26.COV2.S at low or high dose, single or two shots; about 5 received placebo; per-sample allocation not given. Collection of samples fell on day 63 after the first vaccine or placebo injection. Comments on this clone: As yet, its antigen is unknown.

The CDR3 has 12 residues. V lost 6 bases and J lost 1, with 7 bases in between. Germline loops: CDR1 SGHDT, CDR2 YYEEEE. The clonotype originates from a person between 18 and 65 years old who received the Ad26.COV2.S COVID-19 vaccine or a placebo. The V and J genes are TRBV5-6 and TRBJ2-5; no definite D call. This specimen consisted of peripheral blood, obtained in a trial of Ad26.COV2.S vaccine versus placebo. CDR3 protein: CASTRSQETQYF. DNA of the CDR3: TGTGCCAGCACCCGCTCCCAAGAGACCCAGTACTTC.